These 15 T cell receptor beta chains originate from one sample sequenced in a study of response to subunit inactivated influenza vaccine. TCRdb redid the calling of the RT-PCR reads with MiXCR, one entry per CDR3 protein. The sample gives 550,000 to 650,000 distinct CDR3 sequences, approximately 10% of which show up once; around 9.6% is in the top ten. Sequences were derived from PBMCs from blood, sampled on the day of vaccination. All receptors come from a man aged 50 to 59 who received an inactivated influenza vaccine.

V is TRBV4-1 and J is TRBJ2-3; 7 positions agree with TRBD1. This CDR3 is built from 13 residues. CDR1 and CDR2 (germline): MGHRA, YSYEKL. Losses at the gene ends were 5 bases for V and 1 base for J; bases not matched to a gene: 0. Here the CDR3 reads CASSTGGTDTQYF. For the CDR3, the DNA is TGCGCCAGCAGCACAGGGGGCACAGATACGCAGTATTTT.

There are a few counts of this clonotype. This chain joins TRBV6-5 and TRBJ2-1, with unresolved D. Germline V gives CDR1 MNHEY, CDR2 SVGAGI. Between the trimmed V and J ends, which lost 2 bases and 4 bases, there was a span of 6 bases. The CDR3 has 13 amino acids. The CDR3 region has the DNA TGTGCCAGCAGTTACCATCAGTACAATGAGCAGTTCTTC. Its protein is CASSYHQYNEQFF.

This clonotype has ten or more counts. The V call is TRBV6-2 or TRBV6-3, the J call TRBJ2-3, with TRBD2 as a possible D gene (6 bases). V was cut by 5 bases and J by 7 bases, with 19 bases left in between. The germline V gene has CDR1 MNHEY and CDR2 SVGEGT. The CDR3 is 15 residues long. The CDR3 region has the DNA TGTGCCAGCAGTCCCAGAGCGGGTGTCTCGTATACGCAGTATTTT. It specifies CASSPRAGVSYTQYF.

The sample holds a few counts of this clonotype. The J gene is TRBJ2-7, the V gene TRBV27, with D perhaps TRBD2 (6 bases). CDR1 and CDR2 from the germline V gene are MNHEY and SMNVEV (reference sequence). V lost 6 bases, J lost 3 bases, and 21 bases lay in between. CDR3 length equals 16 residues. CDR3 sequence: CASSPGGTAWGYEQYF. The CDR3 region has the DNA TGTGCCAGCAGCCCCGGGGGTACCGCCTGGGGCTACGAGCAGTACTTC.

This clonotype was seen many times. The rearrangement links TRBV5-1 to TRBJ1-4; 7 bases line up with TRBD1. The V segment lost 4 bases and the J segment 7 bases; nucleotides outside the gene matches: 10. The CDR3 is made up of 15 amino acids. Germline V CDR1 and CDR2: SGHRS, YFSETQ. CDR3 sequence: CASSDATGSREKLFF. In DNA form, the CDR3 reads TGCGCCAGCAGCGACGCGACAGGGTCGCGTGAAAAACTGTTTTTT.

This clonotype was seen many times. CDR3 amino acids: CASSLTGHASNEQFF. Here the CDR3 DNA reads TGCGCCAGCAGCTTGACGGGCCACGCCTCCAATGAGCAGTTCTTC. This rearrangement joins TRBV5-1 to TRBJ2-1; the D is unclear. V lost 1 base and J 6 bases, leaving 14 bases between the germline ends. Germline-derived CDR1 and CDR2 are SGHRS and YFSETQ. The CDR3 runs to 15 residues.

This chain joins TRBV4-3 and TRBJ2-3; 7 bases align to TRBD1. The CDR3 runs 15 residues. With V trimmed by 3 bases and J by 2 bases, 5 bases remained unmatched. Germline V gives CDR1 LGHNA, CDR2 YSLEER. The CDR3 is CASSHTGQSTDTQYF. The CDR3 nucleotides read TGCGCCAGCAGCCATACGGGACAGTCCACAGATACGCAGTATTTT.

The V call is TRBV2, the J call TRBJ2-4; 8 bases fit TRBD1. The CDR3 is 15 residues long. The V and J ends lost 6 bases and 3 bases, in that order; junction bases with no gene match: 7. Germline V gives CDR1 SNHLY, CDR2 FYNNEI. CDR3 protein: CASSLQGAGKNIQYF. Here the CDR3 DNA reads TGTGCCAGCAGCCTTCAGGGGGCGGGCAAAAACATTCAGTACTTC.

Here the CDR3 reads CASSATREALQHF. The DNA for the CDR3 is TGTGCCAGCAGTGCTACTCGGGAAGCCCTCCAGCATTTT. V and J are TRBV2 and TRBJ1-5; D gene unclear. CDR3 length: 13 amino acids. The germline V and J ends were trimmed by 4 bases and 12 bases, with 16 bases remaining between them. The germline V gene has CDR1 SNHLY and CDR2 FYNNEI.

This clonotype was seen a few times. The rearrangement uses TRBV3-1 and TRBJ2-4; D is perhaps TRBD1 (6 bases). Germline V gives CDR1 LGHDT, CDR2 YNNKEL (reference sequence). CDR3 length: 18 residues. V gave up 1 base and J gave up 0 bases, with 16 bases separating them. The DNA for the CDR3 is TGTGCCAGCAGCCAAGTTTACCGGGACACCCTAGCCAAAAACATTCAGTACTTC. It yields the protein CASSQVYRDTLAKNIQYF.

The chain recombines TRBV6-5 with TRBJ1-2, with a tentative D call TRBD1 (6 bases). The length of the CDR3 is 16 residues. The germline gives CDR1 MNHEY, CDR2 SVGAGI. V was pared by 2 bases and J by 4 bases, with 17 bases between. The CDR3 DNA sequence: TGTGCCAGCAGTTACGGTATAGGGGGTTTGAGCTATGGCTACACCTTC. Translated, it gives CASSYGIGGLSYGYTF.

In this sample, this clonotype turned up a few times. The rearrangement links TRBV6-1 to TRBJ2-7, with TRBD2 matching over 9 bases. The CDR3 runs 14 residues. Germline trimming cut 6 bases from V and 2 bases from J; bases unmatched to any gene: 5. The germline gives CDR1 MNHNS, CDR2 SASEGT. CDR3 in amino acids: CASSGGRGPYEQYF. CDR3 in DNA: TGTGCCAGCAGCGGCGGGAGGGGTCCCTACGAGCAGTACTTC.

The chain employs TRBV10-2 and TRBJ2-1; TRBD2 matches 11 bases. The CDR3 consists of 18 residues. Germline CDR1 reads WSHSY; CDR2 reads SAAADI. The V gene end was trimmed by 3 bases and the J gene end by 3 bases; junction bases not matched to a gene: 10. The CDR3: CASSDELAGATNYNEQFF. Written as DNA, the CDR3 is TGCGCCAGCAGTGATGAACTAGCGGGGGCCACTAACTACAATGAGCAGTTCTTC.

Worth noting for this clonotype: Being one base from a much bigger clone, this may be a read error. The V call is TRBV11-2, the J call TRBJ2-3, with a tentative D call TRBD1 (5 bases). This CDR3 is 14 amino acids long. Germline-derived CDR1 and CDR2 are SGHAT and FQNNGV. CDR3 nucleotides: TGTGTCAGCAGCTTAGTTGCAGGGCCAGATACGCAGTATTTT. Protein product: CVSSLVAGPDTQYF.

The J gene is TRBJ2-6, the V gene TRBV20-1, with D maybe TRBD1 (6 bases). Trimming left V 3 bases short and J 2 bases short, with 11 bases between. Germline V gene data show CDR1 as DFQATT and CDR2 as SNEGSKA (reference sequence). The CDR3 has 15 residues. CDR3 DNA sequence: TGCAGTGCTAGGGAAAAGGGGGCTGGGGCCAACGTCCTGACTTTC. Amino acids: CSAREKGAGANVLTF.